The TCR beta chain described here comes from a study of naive and memory T cell subsets. Overall study results and limits: Over 90% of naive TCR sequences appeared only once after error correction, unlike memory subsets.

Trimming took 2 bases from V and 1 from J, leaving 6 bases between them. This CDR3 contains 14 residues. For this clonotype: The antigen is not known.

The beta constant-region primer was an equimolar mix of two oligonucleotides covering TRBC1 and TRBC2. Nested alpha and beta constant-region primers with the SP2 primer drove four PCR rounds on ligated cDNA. TCRdb re-analysed the UMI-ligation and nested PCR reads in MiXCR, keeping a single row per CDR3 protein. There are 95,000 to 150,000 distinct CDR3 sequences in the sample; 36% occur only once, and approximately 0.9% lies in the top ten. V and J are TRBV12-3 or TRBV12-4 and TRBJ1-3; possibly TRBD1 for D (5 bases). Sequencing was performed on central memory CD4+ T cells from blood. The sequence came from a human donor in good health. The CDR3, as DNA: TGTGCCAGCAGTTTACAGGGATCTGGAAACACCATATATTTT. Translating gives CASSLQGSGNTIYF.